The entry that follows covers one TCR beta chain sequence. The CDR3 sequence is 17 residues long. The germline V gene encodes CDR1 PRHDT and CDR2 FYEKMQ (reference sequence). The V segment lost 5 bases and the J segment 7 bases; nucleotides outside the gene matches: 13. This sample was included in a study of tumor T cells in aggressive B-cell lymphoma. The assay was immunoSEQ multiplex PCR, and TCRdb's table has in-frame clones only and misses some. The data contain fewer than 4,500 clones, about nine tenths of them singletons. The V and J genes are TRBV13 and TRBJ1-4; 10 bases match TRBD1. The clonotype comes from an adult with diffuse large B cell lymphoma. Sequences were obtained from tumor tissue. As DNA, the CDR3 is TGTGCCAGCAGCAAGAGGTCGACAGGGGGCTTTGGTGAAAAACTGTTTTTT. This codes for CASSKRSTGGFGEKLFF.